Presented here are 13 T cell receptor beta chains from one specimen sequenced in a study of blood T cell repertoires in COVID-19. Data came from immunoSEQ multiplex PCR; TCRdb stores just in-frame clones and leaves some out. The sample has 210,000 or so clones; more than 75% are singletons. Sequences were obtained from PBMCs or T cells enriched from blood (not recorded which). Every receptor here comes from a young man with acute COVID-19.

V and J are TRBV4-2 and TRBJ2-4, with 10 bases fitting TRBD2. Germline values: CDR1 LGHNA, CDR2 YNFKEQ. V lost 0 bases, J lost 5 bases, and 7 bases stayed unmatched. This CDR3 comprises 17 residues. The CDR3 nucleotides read TGTGCCAGCAGCCAAGATGCGAGCGGGGGGGTGGAAAACATTCAGTACTTC. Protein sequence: CASSQDASGGVENIQYF.

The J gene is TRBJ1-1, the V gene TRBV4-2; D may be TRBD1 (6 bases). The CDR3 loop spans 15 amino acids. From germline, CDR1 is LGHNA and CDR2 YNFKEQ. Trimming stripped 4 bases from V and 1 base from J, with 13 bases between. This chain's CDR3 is CASSLTGTSNTEAFF. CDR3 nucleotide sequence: TGTGCCAGCAGCCTTACAGGGACCTCGAACACTGAAGCTTTCTTT.

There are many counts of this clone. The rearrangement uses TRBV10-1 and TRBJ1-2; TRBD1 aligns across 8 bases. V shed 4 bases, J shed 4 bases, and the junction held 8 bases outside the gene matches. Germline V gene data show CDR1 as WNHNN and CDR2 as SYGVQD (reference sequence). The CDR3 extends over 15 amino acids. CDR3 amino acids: CASSGSGGAFYGYTF. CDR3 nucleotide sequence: TGCGCCAGCAGTGGATCAGGGGGCGCTTTCTATGGCTACACCTTC.

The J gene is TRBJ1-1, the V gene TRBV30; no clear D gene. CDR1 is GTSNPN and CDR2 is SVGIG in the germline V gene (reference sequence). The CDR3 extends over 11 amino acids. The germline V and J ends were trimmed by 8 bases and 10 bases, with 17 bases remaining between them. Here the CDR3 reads CAREGRAGAFF. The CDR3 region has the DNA TGTGCCAGAGAGGGTAGGGCAGGAGCTTTCTTT.

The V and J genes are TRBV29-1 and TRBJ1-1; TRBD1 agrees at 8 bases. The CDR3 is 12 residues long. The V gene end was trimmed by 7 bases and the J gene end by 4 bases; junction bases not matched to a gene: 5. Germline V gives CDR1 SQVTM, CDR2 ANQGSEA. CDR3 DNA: TGCAGCGCCACTACAGGGGGCACTGAAGCTTTCTTT. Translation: CSATTGGTEAFF.

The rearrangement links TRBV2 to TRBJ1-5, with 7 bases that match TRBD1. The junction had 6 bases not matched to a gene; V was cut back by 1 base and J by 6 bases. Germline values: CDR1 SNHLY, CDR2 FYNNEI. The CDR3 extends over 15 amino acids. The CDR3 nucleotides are TGTGCCAGCAGTGAAGAGGGGGCAGTGGCTCAGCCCCAGCATTTT. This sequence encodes CASSEEGAVAQPQHF. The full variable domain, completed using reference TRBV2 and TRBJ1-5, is EPEVTQTPSHQVTQMGQEVILRCVPISNHLYFYWYRQILGQKVEFLVSFYNNEISEKSEIFDDQFSVERPDGSNFTLKIRSTKLEDSAMYFCASSEEGAVAQPQHFGDGTRLSIL.

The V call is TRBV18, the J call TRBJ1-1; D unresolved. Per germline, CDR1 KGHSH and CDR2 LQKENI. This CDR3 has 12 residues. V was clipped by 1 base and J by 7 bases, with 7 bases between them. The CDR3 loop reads CASSPRRGEAFF. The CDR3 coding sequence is TGTGCCAGCTCACCACGGCGGGGTGAAGCTTTCTTT.

This CDR3 reads CASSLIGQGNQPQHF. CDR3 DNA: TGTGCCAGTAGCCTTATCGGACAGGGGAATCAGCCCCAGCATTTT. This chain joins TRBV19 and TRBJ1-5; 9 bases match TRBD1. CDR3 length equals 15 residues. The junction had 7 bases not matched to a gene; V was cut back by 6 bases and J by 4 bases. Germline-derived CDR1 and CDR2 are LNHDA and SQIVND (reference sequence).

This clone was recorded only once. CDR3 loop: CASSKGERVVNGYTF. The CDR3 DNA follows: TGTGCCAGCAGCAAAGGTGAGAGGGTAGTGAACGGCTACACCTTC. This chain links TRBV21-1 with TRBJ1-2. TRBV21-1 is reported as a pseudogene. This CDR3 spans 15 amino acids.

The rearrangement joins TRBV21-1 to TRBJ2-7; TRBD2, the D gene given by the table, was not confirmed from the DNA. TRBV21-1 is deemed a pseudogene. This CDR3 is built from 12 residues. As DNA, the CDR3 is TGTGCCAGCAGCGCACGGTCCTACGAGCAGTACTTC. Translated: CASSARSYEQYF.

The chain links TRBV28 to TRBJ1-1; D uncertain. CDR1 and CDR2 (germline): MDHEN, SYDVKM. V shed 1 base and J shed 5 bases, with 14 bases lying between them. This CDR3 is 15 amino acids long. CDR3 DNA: TGTGCCAGCAGTTTATTATCCGGGGTACAGACTGAAGCTTTCTTT. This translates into CASSLLSGVQTEAFF.

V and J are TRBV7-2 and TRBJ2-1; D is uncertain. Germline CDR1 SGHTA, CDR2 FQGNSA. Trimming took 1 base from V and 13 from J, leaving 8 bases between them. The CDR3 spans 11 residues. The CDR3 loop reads CASSLGQTQFF. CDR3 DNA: TGTGCCAGCAGCTTAGGTCAGACTCAGTTCTTC.

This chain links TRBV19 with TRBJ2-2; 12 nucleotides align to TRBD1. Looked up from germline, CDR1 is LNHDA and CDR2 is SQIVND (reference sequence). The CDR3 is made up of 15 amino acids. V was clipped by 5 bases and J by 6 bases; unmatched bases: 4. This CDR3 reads CASSSGQGASGELFF. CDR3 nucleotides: TGTGCCAGTAGTTCGGGACAGGGGGCGTCCGGGGAGCTGTTTTTT.